The subject of this entry is one T cell receptor (beta chain). This sample is part of a study of prognosis after radiotherapy for stage I lung cancer. V gave up 9 bases and J gave up 7 bases, with 22 bases separating them. The CDR3 is 14 residues long. Germline CDR1 and CDR2: LNHDA and SQIVND (reference sequence). Template was genomic DNA; TCR beta CDR3 amplified in two multiplex PCR rounds. Individual primers that were specific to each TRBV and TRBJ gene served in first-round PCR. From the multiplex PCR reads, TCRdb called clonotypes with MiXCR, one entry per CDR3 protein. The data hold 9,500 to 15,000 distinct CDR3 sequences, with roughly 54% observed a single time.

The sample here was PBMCs, taken before or after stereotactic body radiation therapy (not recorded which). The J gene is TRBJ2-7, the V gene TRBV19, with D possibly TRBD1 on 5 matching bases. The TCR originated in a donor of 50 years or more with non-small cell lung cancer. CDR3 in amino acids: CASRSAAGMGEQYF. The CDR3 DNA sequence: TGTGCCAGCCGGTCCGCGGCAGGGATGGGTGAGCAGTACTTC.